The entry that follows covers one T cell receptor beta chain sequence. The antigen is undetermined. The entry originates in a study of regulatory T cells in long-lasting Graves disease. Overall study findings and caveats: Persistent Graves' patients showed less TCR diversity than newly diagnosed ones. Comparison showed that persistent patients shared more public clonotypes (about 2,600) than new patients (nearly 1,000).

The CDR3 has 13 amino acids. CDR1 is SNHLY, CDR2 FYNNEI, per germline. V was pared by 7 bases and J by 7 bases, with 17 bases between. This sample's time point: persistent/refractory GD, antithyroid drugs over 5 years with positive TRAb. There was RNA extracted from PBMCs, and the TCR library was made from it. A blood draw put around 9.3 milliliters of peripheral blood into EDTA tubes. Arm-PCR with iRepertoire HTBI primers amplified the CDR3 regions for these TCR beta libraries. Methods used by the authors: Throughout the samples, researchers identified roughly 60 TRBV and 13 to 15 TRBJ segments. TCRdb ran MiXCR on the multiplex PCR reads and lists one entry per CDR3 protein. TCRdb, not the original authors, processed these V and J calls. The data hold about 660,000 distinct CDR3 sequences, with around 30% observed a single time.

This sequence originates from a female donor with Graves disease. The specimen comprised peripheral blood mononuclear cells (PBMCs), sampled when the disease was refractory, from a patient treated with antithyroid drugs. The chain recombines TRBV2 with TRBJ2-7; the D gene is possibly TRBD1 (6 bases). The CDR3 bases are TGTGCCAGCATGGAAGGGTGGCAGGGGGAGCAGTACTTC. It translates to CASMEGWQGEQYF.